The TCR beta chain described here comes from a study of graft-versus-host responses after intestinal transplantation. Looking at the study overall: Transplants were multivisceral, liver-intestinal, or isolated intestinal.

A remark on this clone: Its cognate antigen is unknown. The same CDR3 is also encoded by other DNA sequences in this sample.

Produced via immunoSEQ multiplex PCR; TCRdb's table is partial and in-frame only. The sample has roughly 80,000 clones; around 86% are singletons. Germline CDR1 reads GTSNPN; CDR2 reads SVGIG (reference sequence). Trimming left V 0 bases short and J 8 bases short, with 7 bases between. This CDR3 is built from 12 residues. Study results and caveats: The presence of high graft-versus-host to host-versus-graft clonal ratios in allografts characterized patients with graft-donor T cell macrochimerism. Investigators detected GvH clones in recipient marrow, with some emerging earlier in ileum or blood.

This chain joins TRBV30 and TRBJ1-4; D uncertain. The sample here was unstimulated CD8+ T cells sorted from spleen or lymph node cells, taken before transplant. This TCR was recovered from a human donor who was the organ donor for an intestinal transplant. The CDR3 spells CAWSVLGEKLFF. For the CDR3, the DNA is TGTGCCTGGAGTGTACTAGGCGAAAAACTGTTTTTT.